The clone carrying this TCR beta chain has just a few counts. The antigen is undetermined. Stable disease denoted Graves' hyperthyroidism without ophthalmopathy progression within 18 months. The source of the sample is a study of T cells in Graves' hyperthyroidism and ophthalmopathy. The CDR3 is made up of 15 amino acids. Unmatched junction bases numbered 10, after V lost 5 bases and J lost 5 bases. Study-level findings and limits: Most thyroid clonotypes that were expanded above 0.001 also turned up in blood.

The CDR3 regions of TCR beta were amplified from RNA transcripts. Carried out on the TCR CDR3, a first-round RT-PCR used the HTBI primer set. TCRdb re-derived calls from the multiplex PCR reads in MiXCR, one entry per CDR3 protein. The data hold about 740,000 distinct CDR3 sequences, with 12% to 15% observed a single time. Specimen: blood. This chain uses TRBV12-3 or TRBV12-4 with TRBJ2-7; TRBD2 matches 9 bases. This TCR was recovered from a woman younger than 35 with Graves' hyperthyroidism. The CDR3 DNA follows: TGTGCCAGCAGTCCCATGATAGCGGGAGTGGACGAGCAGTACTTC. It codes for CASSPMIAGVDEQYF.